The clone carrying this T cell receptor beta chain was counted many times. What it binds is unknown. V dropped 6 bases and J dropped 8 bases, with 17 bases sitting between them. Germline CDR1 is SQVTM and CDR2 is ANQGSEA. The CDR3 contains 13 residues. Libraries of TCR beta came from quantitative 5'-RACE with molecular barcodes. TCRdb itself ran the 5' RACE reads through MiXCR, one entry per CDR3 protein. The data show about 460,000 distinct CDR3 sequences, with about 5.4% seen just once and 3.5% held by the top ten. This entry belongs to a study of CD8 T cells in ankylosing spondylitis. Study-wide findings and caveats: Apparently characteristic of ankylosing spondylitis blood was a TCR beta motif (under ten highly homologous variants). In synovial fluid and blood from reactive arthritis, some motif variants were previously reported. Disease-linked clones were found to be CD8+ and relatively rare in peripheral blood. Significantly higher representation of disease-linked clones was reported for matched ankylosing spondylitis synovial fluid.

This receptor was identified in a male donor with ankylosing spondylitis. The sequenced sample consisted of blood, either unsorted or a sorted T cell fraction (not recorded which). The V and J genes are TRBV29-1 and TRBJ2-1; D is perhaps TRBD1 or TRBD2 (5 bases each). The CDR3 region has the DNA TGCAGCGTGGATTACGGGACCCGGGATGAGCAGTTCTTC. It codes for CSVDYGTRDEQFF.